This T cell receptor (beta chain) appears in the sequencing data of a study of OX40 agonist ivuxolimab in advanced cancers. Context from the whole study: The costimulatory receptor OX40 (CD134) was targeted by ivuxolimab, a fully human IgG2 agonistic monoclonal antibody. Intravenous ivuxolimab was administered to patients every 2 weeks at six dose levels: 0.01, 0.1, 0.3, 1.5, 3 and 10 mg/kg. Of the 50 or so patients in dose escalation, some 20 had hepatocellular carcinoma, some 15 had melanoma, 9 had renal cell carcinoma and 9 had head and neck cancer. In the dose-escalation cohort, 82.7% of patients were male, and the mean age was about 55 years, with a range of roughly 20 to 79. Prior anti-PD-1, anti-PD-L1 or anti-CTLA-4 therapy was permitted, and roughly two fifths of dose-escalation patients had received checkpoint inhibitors. Partial responses occurred in three dose-escalation patients: two with cutaneous melanoma and one with hepatocellular carcinoma. The point of sequencing TCRbeta in the periphery was to test whether ivuxolimab changed TCR sequence diversity and drove clonal T-cell expansion. The monotherapy dose-escalation portion (N ≈ 57 patients) of the phase I ivuxolimab trial is reported in the paper.

CDR1 and CDR2 (SNHLY, FYNNEI) derive from the germline V gene. Including the terminal cysteine and phenylalanine, the CDR3 comprises 15 residues. CDR3 DNA is the only sequence kept; it has 45 bases, read in frame from the first base. For this chain, trimming is 3 bases at the V end and 6 bases at the J end, and the number of junction bases without a gene match is 8. Genomic DNA was isolated from the sorted cells so that the TCRbeta CDR3 region could be sequenced. The immunoSEQ Assay was used to sequence the TCRbeta CDR3 regions. Not all clones reach the TCRdb copy of this immuneACCESS table, which keeps in-frame sequences only. Checked studies attribute under half of the gap to unresolved V genes and leave the rest unexplained. The sample profile shows around 30,000 clones; about four fifths of them were found once. Roughly 2.5% of the sample lies in the top ten. Turning to this clone: Its binding antigen is unknown. No per-base quality is available; no much larger clone lies one base away.

The trial excluded patients who had a history of autoimmune disease or were on systemic immunosuppression. In every dose cohort, peripheral blood was drawn for TCR sequencing at baseline, cycle 4 day 1, and cycle 7 day 1. The samples were taken from a phase I, first-in-human, multicenter, open-label dose-escalation trial of ivuxolimab. The trial enrolled adults with locally advanced or metastatic head and neck squamous cell, hepatocellular, melanoma or renal cell carcinoma. Before TCR sequencing, CD4+ and CD8+ T cells were separately sorted from peripheral blood. Broad study findings and their caveats: Partial responders in the 0.1-3.0 mg/kg groups had among the lowest normalized peripheral clonal expansion, especially among CD8+ T cells. Clonal expansion of both CD4+ and CD8+ blood T cells was observed from baseline to week 6 at doses 0.1 to 3.0 mg/kg. Low levels of normalized T-cell clonal expansion were also seen in some nonresponding patients. After ivuxolimab, expanded clones were on average more numerous among CD8+ T cells than among CD4+ T cells. Which antigens the clonally expanded peripheral T cells were specific for was not determined.

The sequence links TRBV2 to TRBJ2-3; 8 central bases correspond to TRBD2. The receptor comes from an adult with an advanced solid tumor such as melanoma, head and neck, liver or kidney cancer. The material sequenced was CD4+ or CD8+ T cells sorted from blood, taken in a trial of the OX40 agonist ivuxolimab. The nucleotides read TGTGCCAGCAGTGACGTAGCGGGGACGGGGGATACGCAGTATTTT. Translated, it reads CASSDVAGTGDTQYF.